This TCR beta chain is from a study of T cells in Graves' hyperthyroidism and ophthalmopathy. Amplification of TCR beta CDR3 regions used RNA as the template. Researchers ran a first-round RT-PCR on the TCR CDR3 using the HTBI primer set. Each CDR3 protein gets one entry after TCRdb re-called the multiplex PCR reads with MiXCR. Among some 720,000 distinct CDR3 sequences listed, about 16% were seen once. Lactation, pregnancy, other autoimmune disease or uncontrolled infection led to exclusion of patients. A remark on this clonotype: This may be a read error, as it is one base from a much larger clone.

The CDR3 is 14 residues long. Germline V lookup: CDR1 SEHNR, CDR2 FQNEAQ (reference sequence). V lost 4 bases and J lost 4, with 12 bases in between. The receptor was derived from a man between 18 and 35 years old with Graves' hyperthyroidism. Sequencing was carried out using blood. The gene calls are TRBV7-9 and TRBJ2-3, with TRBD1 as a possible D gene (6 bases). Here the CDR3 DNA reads TGTGCCAGCAGCTCAGCAGGGGACCCAGATACGCAGTATTTT. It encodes CASSSAGDPDTQYF.